The 10 T cell receptor beta chains below all came from one sample that was sequenced in a study of blood T cell repertoires in COVID-19. Assay: immunoSEQ multiplex PCR; the TCRdb copy retains only in-frame clones and omits some. The sample holds a few hundred thousand clones, more than 75% seen once. Sequencing used PBMCs or T cells enriched from blood (not recorded which). Receptors originate from a young woman who had recovered from COVID-19.

The chain has TRBV10-2 and TRBJ2-1; 8 bases are a match to TRBD1. V lost 4 bases to trimming and J lost 6 bases; unmatched junction nucleotides: 8. Looked up from germline, CDR1 is WSHSY and CDR2 is SAAADI. This CDR3 comprises 15 residues. CDR3 in amino acids: CASSGEDREVNEQFF. The CDR3 DNA reads as TGCGCCAGCAGTGGGGAGGACAGGGAGGTCAATGAGCAGTTCTTC.

This rearrangement joins TRBV7-9 to TRBJ2-1; tentative D call: TRBD2 (6 bases). The V gene lost 5 bases and the J gene lost 3 bases, with 14 bases spanning the gap. Germline CDR1 SEHNR, CDR2 FQNEAQ (reference sequence). The CDR3 is 15 amino acids. Written as DNA, the CDR3 is TGTGCCAGCAGCAACCGGGAGATATTCTACAATGAGCAGTTCTTC. This encodes CASSNREIFYNEQFF.

V is TRBV12-5 and J is TRBJ2-7; 9 bases line up with TRBD1. V was clipped by 6 bases and J by 2 bases; unmatched bases: 2. The CDR3 is 13 amino acids. CDR1 LGHNT and CDR2 FRNRAP come from the germline V gene. DNA of the CDR3: TGTGCTAGTGGCCGGGACAGGGCCTACGAGCAGTACTTC. Translating it yields CASGRDRAYEQYF.

The chain links TRBV27 to TRBJ1-5; a weak D match, TRBD1 (6 bases). Germline lookup yields CDR1 MNHEY and CDR2 SMNVEV (reference sequence). V was shortened by 6 bases and J by 1 base, with 13 bases between the two germline ends. This CDR3 spans 15 amino acids. The DNA for the CDR3 is TGTGCCAGCAGCCGACAGGAGAGCAGCAATCAGCCCCAGCATTTT. It encodes CASSRQESSNQPQHF.

The V call is TRBV6-5, the J call TRBJ1-6, with D tentatively TRBD1 (6 bases). Trimming cost V 6 bases and J 6 bases, with 15 bases left between them. CDR1 and CDR2 (germline): MNHEY, SVGAGI. This CDR3 contains 15 residues. The DNA for the CDR3 is TGTGCCAGCAGGGGCCAGGGGTGGGGTAATTCACCCCTCCACTTT. Translated, it gives CASRGQGWGNSPLHF.

V and J are TRBV28 and TRBJ2-1; tentatively, D is TRBD1 (5 bases). The CDR3 extends over 19 amino acids. From germline, CDR1 is MDHEN and CDR2 SYDVKM. The V end was cut by 3 bases, the J end by 1 base, with 22 bases between. This CDR3 is CASSFPSRPGLKSYNEQFF. The CDR3 nucleotides are TGTGCCAGCAGTTTTCCTTCTCGGCCAGGGCTTAAGTCCTACAATGAGCAGTTCTTC. The full variable domain, its missing parts supplied by reference TRBV28 and TRBJ2-1, is DVKVTQSSRYLVKRTGEKVFLECVQDMDHENMFWYRQDPGLGLRLIYFSYDVKMKEKGDIPEGYSVSREKKERFSLILESASTNQTSMYLCASSFPSRPGLKSYNEQFFGPGTRLTVL.

The genes are TRBV7-9 and TRBJ2-7, with TRBD1 identical over 7 bases. This CDR3 spans 17 amino acids. CDR1 SEHNR and CDR2 FQNEAQ come from the germline V gene (reference sequence). After removal of 4 bases from V and 0 bases from J, the junction contained 12 bases not matched to a gene. CDR3 bases: TGTGCCAGCAGCTCATACTGGGGACAGTTTCGCTCCTACGAGCAGTACTTC. Amino acid sequence: CASSSYWGQFRSYEQYF.

This clone was counted a few times. The chain joins TRBV7-9 to TRBJ2-7, with 8 bases matching TRBD1. Per the germline V gene, CDR1 is SEHNR and CDR2 is FQNEAQ (reference sequence). The CDR3 consists of 13 residues. Unmatched junction bases numbered 4, after V lost 4 bases and J lost 5 bases. DNA for the CDR3: TGTGCCAGCAGCTGGGACAGGAGGGACGAGCAGTACTTC. It codes for CASSWDRRDEQYF.

The rearrangement links TRBV13 to TRBJ1-1; perhaps TRBD1 as D (6 bases). V was clipped by 7 bases and J by 4 bases, with 16 bases between them. Germline CDR1 and CDR2: PRHDT and FYEKMQ (reference sequence). The CDR3 extends over 14 amino acids. In DNA form, the CDR3 reads TGTGCCAGCACCTCATTATCCAGGGGCACTGAAGCTTTCTTT. This encodes CASTSLSRGTEAFF.

The chain carries TRBV6-5 and TRBJ1-1; maybe TRBD1 (6 bases). V gave up 7 bases and J gave up 2 bases, with 14 bases separating them. The CDR3 is 14 amino acids. Germline V gene data show CDR1 as MNHEY and CDR2 as SVGAGI. CDR3 nucleotides: TGTGCCAGCACCCCGGGGGGACATAACACTGAAGCTTTCTTT. Protein: CASTPGGHNTEAFF.